This T cell receptor (beta chain) was sequenced during a study of T cell responses to AZD1222 COVID-19 vaccine. Study findings and constraints: Seropositivity was recorded at baseline in only 6 or 7 AZD1222 recipients. An increase in Spike-specific TCR breadth and depth was observed after two AZD1222 doses. Clonal diversity was possibly underestimated, and white British individuals and females predominated among donors.

Trimming removed 7 bases from V and 7 bases from J, with 5 bases in between. CDR3 length: 10 residues. The V gene's germline CDR1 is LGHNT and CDR2 FRNRAP. Assay used: immunoSEQ multiplex PCR; TCRdb lists only in-frame clones, some missing. The table shows around 140,000 clones, with about 93% occurring only once. Concerning this clone: Its antigen is undetermined.

Sequencing used peripheral blood, obtained on day 0 of AZD1222 vaccination. The TCR sequence derives from an adult in good health. J is TRBJ2-1 and V is TRBV12-5; D unclear. The CDR3 DNA reads as TGTGCTAGTGCCCTTAATGAGCAGTTCTTC. It is translated as CASALNEQFF.